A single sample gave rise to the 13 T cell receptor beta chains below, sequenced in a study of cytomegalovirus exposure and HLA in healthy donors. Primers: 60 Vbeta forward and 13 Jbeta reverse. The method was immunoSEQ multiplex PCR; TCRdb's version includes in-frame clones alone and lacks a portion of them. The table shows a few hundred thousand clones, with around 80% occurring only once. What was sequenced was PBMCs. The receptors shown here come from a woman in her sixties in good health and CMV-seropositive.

The CDR3 region has the DNA TGTGCCAGCAGCGTAACGGGGAGTCCGTTGGAAGAGCAGTTCTTC. Its translation is CASSVTGSPLEEQFF. This chain uses TRBV9 with TRBJ2-1; tentatively, D is TRBD2 (5 bases). The CDR3 covers 15 residues. V lost 1 base, J lost 10 bases, and 18 bases lay in between. Germline assignment: CDR1 SGDLS and CDR2 YYNGEE.

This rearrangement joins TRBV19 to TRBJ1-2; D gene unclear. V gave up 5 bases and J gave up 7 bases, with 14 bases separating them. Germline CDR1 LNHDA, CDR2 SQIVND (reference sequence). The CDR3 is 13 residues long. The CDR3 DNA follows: TGTGCCAGTAGTCTGGAGATCACTAGTGGCTACACCTTC. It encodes CASSLEITSGYTF.

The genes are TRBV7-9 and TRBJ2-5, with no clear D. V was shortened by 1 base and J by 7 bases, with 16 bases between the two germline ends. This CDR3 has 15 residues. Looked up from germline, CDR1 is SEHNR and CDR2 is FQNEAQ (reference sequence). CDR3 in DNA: TGTGCCAGCAGCTTAGTCGAAGGTTCTTCGGGGACCCAGTACTTC. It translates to CASSLVEGSSGTQYF.

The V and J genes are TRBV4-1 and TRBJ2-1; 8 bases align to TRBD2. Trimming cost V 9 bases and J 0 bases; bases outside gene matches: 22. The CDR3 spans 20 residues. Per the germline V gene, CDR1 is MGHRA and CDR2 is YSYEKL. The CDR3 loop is CASNISVGGRTRSSYNEQFF. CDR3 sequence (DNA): TGCGCCAGTAATATTTCGGTCGGCGGGAGGACCAGAAGCTCCTACAATGAGCAGTTCTTC.

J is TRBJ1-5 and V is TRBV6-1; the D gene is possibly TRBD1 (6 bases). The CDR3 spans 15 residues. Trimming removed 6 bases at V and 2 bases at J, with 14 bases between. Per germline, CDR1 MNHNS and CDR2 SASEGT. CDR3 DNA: TGTGCCAGCAGCGTACAGGGAGTGGGCAATCAGCCCCAGCATTTT. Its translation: CASSVQGVGNQPQHF.

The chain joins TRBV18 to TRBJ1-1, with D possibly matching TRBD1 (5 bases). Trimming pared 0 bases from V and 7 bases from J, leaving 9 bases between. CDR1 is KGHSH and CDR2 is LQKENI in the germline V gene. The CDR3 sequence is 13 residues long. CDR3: CASSPPVGVEAFF. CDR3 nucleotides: TGTGCCAGCTCACCACCGGTAGGGGTTGAAGCTTTCTTT.

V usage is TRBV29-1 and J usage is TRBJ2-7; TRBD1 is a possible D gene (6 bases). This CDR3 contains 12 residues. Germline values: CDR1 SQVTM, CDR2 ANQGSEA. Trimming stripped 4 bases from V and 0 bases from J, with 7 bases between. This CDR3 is CSVVGASYEQYF. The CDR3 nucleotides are TGCAGCGTTGTGGGGGCCTCCTACGAGCAGTACTTC.

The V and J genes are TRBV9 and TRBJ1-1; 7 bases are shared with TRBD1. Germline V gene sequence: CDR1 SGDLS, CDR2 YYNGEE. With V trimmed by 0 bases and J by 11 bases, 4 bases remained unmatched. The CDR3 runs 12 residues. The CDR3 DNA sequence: TGTGCCAGCAGCGTAGTACAGGGGAGCGCTTTCTTT. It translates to CASSVVQGSAFF. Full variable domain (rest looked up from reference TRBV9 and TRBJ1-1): DSGVTQTPKHLITATGQRVTLRCSPRSGDLSVYWYQQSLDQGLQFLIQYYNGEERAKGNILERFSAQQFPDLHSELNLSSLELGDSALYFCASSVVQGSAFFGQGTRLTVV.

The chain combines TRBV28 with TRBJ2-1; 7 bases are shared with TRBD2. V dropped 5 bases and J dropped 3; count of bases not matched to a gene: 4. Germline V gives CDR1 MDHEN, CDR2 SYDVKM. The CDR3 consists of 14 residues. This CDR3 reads CASSRVAGYNEQFF. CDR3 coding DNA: TGTGCCAGCAGTAGGGTAGCGGGCTACAATGAGCAGTTCTTC.

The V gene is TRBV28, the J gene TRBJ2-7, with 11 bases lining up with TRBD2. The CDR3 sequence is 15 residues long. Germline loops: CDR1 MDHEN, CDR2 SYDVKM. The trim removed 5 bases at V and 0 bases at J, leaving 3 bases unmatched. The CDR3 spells CASSTSGSASYEQYF. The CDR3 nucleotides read TGTGCCAGCAGTACTAGCGGGAGCGCCTCCTACGAGCAGTACTTC.

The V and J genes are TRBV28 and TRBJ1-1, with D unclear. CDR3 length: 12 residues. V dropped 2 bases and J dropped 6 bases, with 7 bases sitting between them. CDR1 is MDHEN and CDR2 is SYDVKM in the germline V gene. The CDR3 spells CASSLTRAEAFF. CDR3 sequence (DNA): TGTGCCAGCAGTTTAACGCGAGCTGAAGCTTTCTTT.

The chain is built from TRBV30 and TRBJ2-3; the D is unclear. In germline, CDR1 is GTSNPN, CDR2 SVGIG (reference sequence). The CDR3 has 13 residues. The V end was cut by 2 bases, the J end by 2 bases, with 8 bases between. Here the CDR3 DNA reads TGTGCCTGGAGTCCGACTTTCACAGATACGCAGTATTTT. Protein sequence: CAWSPTFTDTQYF. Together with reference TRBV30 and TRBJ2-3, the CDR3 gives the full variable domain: SQTIHQWPATLVQPVGSPLSLECTVEGTSNPNLYWYRQAAGRGLQLLFYSVGIGQISSEVPQNLSASRPQDRQFILSSKKLLLSDSGFYLCAWSPTFTDTQYFGPGTRLTVL.

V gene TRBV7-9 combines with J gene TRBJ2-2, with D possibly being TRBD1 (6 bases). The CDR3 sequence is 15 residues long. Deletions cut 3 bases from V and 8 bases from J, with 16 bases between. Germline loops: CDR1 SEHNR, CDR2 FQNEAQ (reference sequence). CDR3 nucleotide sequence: TGTGCCAGCAGCTTCCCCCTGACAGGTTCAGGGGAGCTGTTTTTT. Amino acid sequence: CASSFPLTGSGELFF.